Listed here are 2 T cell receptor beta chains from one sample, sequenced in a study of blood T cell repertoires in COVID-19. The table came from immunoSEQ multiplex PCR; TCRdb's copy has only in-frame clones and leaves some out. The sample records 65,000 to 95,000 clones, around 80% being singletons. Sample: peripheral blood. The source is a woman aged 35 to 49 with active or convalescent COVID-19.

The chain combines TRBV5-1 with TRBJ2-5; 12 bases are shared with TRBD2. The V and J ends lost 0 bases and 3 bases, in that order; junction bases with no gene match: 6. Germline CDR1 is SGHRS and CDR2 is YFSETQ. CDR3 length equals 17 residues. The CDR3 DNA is TGCGCCAGCAGCTTGGGTCTAGCGGGGGGGAATGAAGAGACCCAGTACTTC. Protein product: CASSLGLAGGNEETQYF. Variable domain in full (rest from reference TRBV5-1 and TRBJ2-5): KAGVTQTPRYLIKTRGQQVTLSCSPISGHRSVSWYQQTPGQGLQFLFEYFSETQRNKGNFPGRFSGRQFSNSRSEMNVSTLELGDSALYLCASSLGLAGGNEETQYFGPGTRLLVL.

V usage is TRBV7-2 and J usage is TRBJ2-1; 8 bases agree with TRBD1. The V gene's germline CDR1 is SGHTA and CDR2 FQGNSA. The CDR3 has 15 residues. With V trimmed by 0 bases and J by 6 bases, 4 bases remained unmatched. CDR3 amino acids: CASSLADRGGNEQFF. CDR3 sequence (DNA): TGTGCCAGCAGCTTAGCAGACAGGGGTGGCAATGAGCAGTTCTTC.